The rows below give T cell receptor beta chains drawn from one sample of a study of cytomegalovirus exposure and HLA in healthy donors. TCRdb's copy holds only in-frame clones and misses some; the assay was immunoSEQ multiplex PCR. The sample has about 120,000 clones; over 65% are singletons. Source material: PBMCs. These TCRs come from a young man in good health and CMV-seronegative. Both conserved end residues are part of each CDR3. The order of the fields is D gene, V gene, J gene, clone size, CDR3 DNA, CDR3 protein. The D gene is left open where the match is weak. The listing skips clone size in some rows; elsewhere it reads once, few, many or a size class.

D gene: NA
V gene: TRBV4-1
J gene: TRBJ2-1
clone size: NA
CDR3 DNA: TGCGCCAGCAGCCAAGCGGTCGGCGGGGATGAGCAGTTCTTC
CDR3 protein: CASSQAVGGDEQFF

D gene: TRBD1
V gene: TRBV19
J gene: TRBJ1-5
clone size: NA
CDR3 DNA: TGTGCCAGTAGTATAGCTGACAGGGCAGGACAGCCCCAGCATTTT
CDR3 protein: CASSIADRAGQPQHF

D gene: TRBD1
V gene: TRBV27
J gene: TRBJ2-3
clone size: NA
CDR3 DNA: TGTGCCAGCAGTTTGGGACAGGGGGCGACAGATACGCAGTATTTT
CDR3 protein: CASSLGQGATDTQYF

D gene: NA
V gene: TRBV4-2
J gene: TRBJ1-4
clone size: NA
CDR3 DNA: TGTGCCAGCAGCCAAGCTGGGGCTAAGGAAAAACTGTTTTTT
CDR3 protein: CASSQAGAKEKLFF

D gene: NA
V gene: TRBV19
J gene: TRBJ1-5
clone size: NA
CDR3 DNA: TGTGCCAGTAGTGCCAGTTATAGCAATCAGCCCCAGCATTTT
CDR3 protein: CASSASYSNQPQHF

D gene: NA
V gene: TRBV5-8
J gene: TRBJ2-3
clone size: NA
CDR3 DNA: TGTGCCAGCAGCTTCCAGGGCACAGATACGCAGTATTTT
CDR3 protein: CASSFQGTDTQYF

D gene: NA
V gene: TRBV30
J gene: TRBJ1-1
clone size: NA
CDR3 DNA: TGTGCCCTTTCACGGGACTTGAACACTGAAGCTTTCTTT
CDR3 protein: CALSRDLNTEAFF

D gene: NA
V gene: TRBV9
J gene: TRBJ2-7
clone size: NA
CDR3 DNA: TGTGCCAGCAGCGATAACTCCGAGCAGTACTTC
CDR3 protein: CASSDNSEQYF

D gene: NA
V gene: TRBV5-4
J gene: TRBJ1-1
clone size: NA
CDR3 DNA: TGTGCCAGCAGCTTAAGGGAGGTGAACACTGAAGCTTTCTTT
CDR3 protein: CASSLREVNTEAFF

D gene: TRBD2
V gene: TRBV6-4
J gene: TRBJ2-3
clone size: few
CDR3 DNA: TGTGCCAGCAGTACTAGCGGGAGCTTAGATACGCAGTATTTT
CDR3 protein: CASSTSGSLDTQYF

D gene: NA
V gene: TRBV7-7
J gene: TRBJ2-1
clone size: NA
CDR3 DNA: TGTGCCAGCAGCTTAGGGGCCGGGGGTGAGCAGTTCTTC
CDR3 protein: CASSLGAGGEQFF

D gene: TRBD1
V gene: TRBV29-1
J gene: TRBJ1-1
clone size: NA
CDR3 DNA: TGCAGCGTCCAAGGAGGACAGGGGTCCACTGAAGCTTTCTTT
CDR3 protein: CSVQGGQGSTEAFF

D gene: NA
V gene: TRBV7-9
J gene: TRBJ1-1
clone size: NA
CDR3 DNA: TGTGCCAGCAGCTTAGCCACAGCTACCGCTTTCTTT
CDR3 protein: CASSLATATAFF

D gene: NA
V gene: TRBV10-3
J gene: TRBJ2-6
clone size: few
CDR3 DNA: TGTGCCATCACGGGAGACGGGGCCAACGTCCTGACTTTC
CDR3 protein: CAITGDGANVLTF

D gene: NA
V gene: TRBV9
J gene: TRBJ1-3
clone size: once
CDR3 DNA: TGTGCCAGCAGCGTAGAAGTGAGGGCGCGGGGAAACACCATATATTTT
CDR3 protein: CASSVEVRARGNTIYF

D gene: TRBD1
V gene: TRBV6-6
J gene: TRBJ2-2
clone size: NA
CDR3 DNA: TGTGCCAGCAGGACCCGACAGGGGACCACCGGGGAGCTGTTTTTT
CDR3 protein: CASRTRQGTTGELFF

D gene: NA
V gene: TRBV5-1
J gene: TRBJ1-2
clone size: NA
CDR3 DNA: TGCGCCAGCAGCTTGGGTCAGGGGTTCTATGGCTACACCTTC
CDR3 protein: CASSLGQGFYGYTF

D gene: NA
V gene: TRBV11-1
J gene: TRBJ2-2
clone size: NA
CDR3 DNA: TGTGCCAGCAGCTTAGGAGAGGATTCGGACACCGGGGAGCTGTTTTTT
CDR3 protein: CASSLGEDSDTGELFF

D gene: NA
V gene: TRBV29-1
J gene: TRBJ1-2
clone size: NA
CDR3 DNA: TGCAGCGTTGCGACAGCCTTCTATGGCTACACCTTC
CDR3 protein: CSVATAFYGYTF

D gene: NA
V gene: TRBV28
J gene: TRBJ2-7
clone size: NA
CDR3 DNA: TGTGCCATCGAGAACCTACAGGGCTACGAGCAGTACTTC
CDR3 protein: CAIENLQGYEQYF

D gene: NA
V gene: TRBV20-1
J gene: TRBJ1-1
clone size: NA
CDR3 DNA: TGCAGTGCCCCAGGGTTCCCTGAAGCTTTCTTT
CDR3 protein: CSAPGFPEAFF

D gene: NA
V gene: TRBV25-1
J gene: TRBJ1-2
clone size: NA
CDR3 DNA: TGTGCCAGCAGAAATCAGGGCTATGGCTACACCTTC
CDR3 protein: CASRNQGYGYTF

D gene: TRBD2
V gene: TRBV28
J gene: TRBJ2-3
clone size: NA
CDR3 DNA: TGTGCCAGCAGTCAGATAGCGGGGGTTGTCACAGATACGCAGTATTTT
CDR3 protein: CASSQIAGVVTDTQYF

D gene: NA
V gene: TRBV27
J gene: TRBJ1-1
clone size: NA
CDR3 DNA: TGTGCCAGCAGCGATCCCTTTGCCATAGCCCAAGCTTTCTTT
CDR3 protein: CASSDPFAIAQAFF

D gene: NA
V gene: TRBV9
J gene: TRBJ1-4
clone size: once
CDR3 DNA: TGTGCCAGCAGCCTTGGAGACAGCGCAACTAATGAAAAACTGTTTTTT
CDR3 protein: CASSLGDSATNEKLFF

D gene: TRBD1
V gene: TRBV25-1
J gene: TRBJ2-7
clone size: few
CDR3 DNA: TGTGCCAGCACGACAGGGGCCTACGAGCAGTACTTC
CDR3 protein: CASTTGAYEQYF

D gene: TRBD2
V gene: TRBV27
J gene: TRBJ2-7
clone size: once
CDR3 DNA: TGTGCCAGCAGTCCCAGCCTAGCGGGGGGGCCCGGACGTTCGCAGTACTTC
CDR3 protein: CASSPSLAGGPGRSQYF

D gene: NA
V gene: TRBV10-2
J gene: TRBJ1-5
clone size: NA
CDR3 DNA: TGCGCCAGCAGTGAGTCAGGGGGGGGCCAGCCCCAGCATTTT
CDR3 protein: CASSESGGGQPQHF

D gene: TRBD1
V gene: TRBV7-9
J gene: TRBJ2-5
clone size: NA
CDR3 DNA: TGTGCCAGCAGCCCCGGGACAGTACAAGAGACCCAGTACTTC
CDR3 protein: CASSPGTVQETQYF

D gene: NA
V gene: TRBV7-2
J gene: TRBJ2-7
clone size: NA
CDR3 DNA: TGTGCCAGCAGCTCCCAGGGAGGCAACGAGCAGTACTTC
CDR3 protein: CASSSQGGNEQYF

D gene: TRBD2
V gene: TRBV7-2
J gene: TRBJ2-1
clone size: few
CDR3 DNA: TGTGCCAGCAGCCCACTGACTAGCGGGAGTTTTAGCTCCTACAATGAGCAGTTCTTC
CDR3 protein: CASSPLTSGSFSSYNEQFF

D gene: TRBD1
V gene: TRBV19
J gene: TRBJ2-3
clone size: NA
CDR3 DNA: TGTGCCAGTAGGGGACAGGGTAAAGATACGCAGTATTTT
CDR3 protein: CASRGQGKDTQYF

D gene: NA
V gene: TRBV6-1
J gene: TRBJ1-5
clone size: NA
CDR3 DNA: TGTGCCAGCAGTGATCGAAGGGAGGCCAATCAGCCCCAGCATTTT
CDR3 protein: CASSDRREANQPQHF

D gene: NA
V gene: TRBV7-2
J gene: TRBJ1-1
clone size: NA
CDR3 DNA: TGTGCCAGCAGCTTAGCCTCAGGAGGAACTGAAGCTTTCTTT
CDR3 protein: CASSLASGGTEAFF

D gene: NA
V gene: TRBV10-3
J gene: TRBJ1-1
clone size: once
CDR3 DNA: TGTGCCGCCAGAAAGGGGGACACTGAAGCTTTCTTT
CDR3 protein: CAARKGDTEAFF

D gene: NA
V gene: TRBV5-1
J gene: TRBJ1-2
clone size: NA
CDR3 DNA: TGCGCCAGCAGCTTGAAGGAGAGCGCCGGGAGCTATGGCTACACCTTC
CDR3 protein: CASSLKESAGSYGYTF

D gene: NA
V gene: TRBV7-2
J gene: TRBJ1-5
clone size: few
CDR3 DNA: TGTGCCAGCAGCCACGGTCCGGGCAATCAGCCCCAGCATTTT
CDR3 protein: CASSHGPGNQPQHF

D gene: NA
V gene: TRBV7-8
J gene: TRBJ2-7
clone size: NA
CDR3 DNA: TGTGCCAGCAGCTTACCCCGAGGTGTCTCCTACGAGCAGTACTTC
CDR3 protein: CASSLPRGVSYEQYF

D gene: NA
V gene: TRBV19
J gene: TRBJ1-1
clone size: NA
CDR3 DNA: TGTGCCAGTAGTCCCGGGATTTCTGAAGCTTTCTTT
CDR3 protein: CASSPGISEAFF

D gene: TRBD2
V gene: TRBV7-6
J gene: TRBJ2-2
clone size: NA
CDR3 DNA: TGTGCCAGCAGCATCCTATTAGCGGGAGGGAGCGGGGAGCTGTTTTTT
CDR3 protein: CASSILLAGGSGELFF

D gene: NA
V gene: TRBV25-1
J gene: TRBJ2-1
clone size: NA
CDR3 DNA: TGTGCCAGCAGTGATACTAGAAGCCTGAGCTCCTACAATGAGCAGTTCTTC
CDR3 protein: CASSDTRSLSSYNEQFF

D gene: NA
V gene: TRBV28
J gene: TRBJ1-6
clone size: NA
CDR3 DNA: TGTGCCAGCACCCTACCTCGGGGTTATTCACCCCTCCACTTT
CDR3 protein: CASTLPRGYSPLHF

D gene: NA
V gene: TRBV19
J gene: TRBJ2-6
clone size: NA
CDR3 DNA: TGTGCCAGTAGTACTCTCGGGGGAACTGGGGCCAACGTCCTGACTTTC
CDR3 protein: CASSTLGGTGANVLTF

D gene: NA
V gene: TRBV5-5
J gene: TRBJ1-5
clone size: NA
CDR3 DNA: TGTGCCAGCAGCCAACAGGTCGCCCAAACTCAGCCCCAGCATTTT
CDR3 protein: CASSQQVAQTQPQHF

D gene: NA
V gene: TRBV28
J gene: TRBJ1-1
clone size: NA
CDR3 DNA: TGTGCCAGCTACGGGTATAACACTGAAGCTTTCTTT
CDR3 protein: CASYGYNTEAFF

D gene: NA
V gene: TRBV4-2
J gene: TRBJ2-3
clone size: NA
CDR3 DNA: TGTGCCAGCAGCCGAAACTTTGGCACAGATACGCAGTATTTT
CDR3 protein: CASSRNFGTDTQYF